What follows is one T cell receptor beta chain and its context. This record comes from a study of identifying expanded T cells in peripheral blood. V was pared by 4 bases and J by 4 bases, with 16 bases between. CDR1 is SQVTM and CDR2 is ANQGSEA in the germline V gene. The CDR3 has 15 amino acids. The method was immunoSEQ multiplex PCR; TCRdb's version includes in-frame clones alone and lacks a portion of them. The data contain about 81,000 clones, about 83% of them singletons. The chain links TRBV29-1 to TRBJ2-2; D possibly matches TRBD1 or TRBD2 (5 bases each). The receptor was isolated from a person between 18 and 75 years old in good health. What was sequenced was blood. The CDR3 region is CSVVVSGSATGELFF. The CDR3 DNA sequence: TGCAGCGTTGTAGTGTCAGGGAGTGCCACCGGGGAGCTGTTTTTT.